This T cell receptor (beta chain) was recovered during a study of cytomegalovirus exposure and HLA in healthy donors. General study points: For most TCR sequences rarity was the rule, although some public TCRs occurred in many donors. Immune exposure information comprised only CMV serostatus. The classifier was said to identify cytomegalovirus status with high specificity and sensitivity.

On this clone: What it recognizes is unknown.

CDR3 length equals 15 residues. The germline V gene encodes CDR1 LNHNV and CDR2 YYDKDF (reference sequence). Trimming shortened V by 2 bases and J by 1 base, and 11 bases separated the two germline ends. Amplification used 60 Vbeta primers and 13 Jbeta primers. TCRdb's table, derived via immunoSEQ multiplex PCR, lists solely in-frame clones and lacks some. Of approximately 100,000 clones listed, around three quarters are singletons. What was sequenced was PBMCs. The chain carries TRBV15 and TRBJ1-1; weak D call: TRBD1 (6 bases). This clonotype was sampled from a female donor in good health and CMV-seropositive. This chain's CDR3 is CATSRSRTENTEAFF. CDR3 in DNA: TGTGCCACCAGCAGATCCAGGACAGAGAACACTGAAGCTTTCTTT.